A single sample gave rise to the 32 T cell receptor beta chains below, sequenced in a study of blood T cells in healthy people across ages. With a J-beta primer mix and a sample-barcoded 5' primer, a second PCR ran about 6 to 11 cycles. TCRdb processed the 5' RACE reads anew with MiXCR; each CDR3 protein has one entry. The table lists fewer than 800,000 distinct CDR3 sequences, 20% to 25% of them singletons. The sample taken for sequencing was blood. All receptors derive from a man in his 70s in good health.

This clonotype appeared many times. V gene TRBV24-1 combines with J gene TRBJ2-5; 9 nucleotides align to TRBD2. Germline V gene data show CDR1 as KGHDR and CDR2 as SFDVKD. Trimming at V came to 4 bases and at J to 5 bases, leaving 7 bases not matched to a gene. This CDR3 has 15 residues. In DNA, the CDR3 is TGTGCCACCAGTGACACCGGGACTAGCTTGGAGACCCAGTACTTC. It translates to CATSDTGTSLETQYF.

V and J are TRBV24-1 and TRBJ1-5; 8 bases align to TRBD1. The V segment lost 7 bases and the J segment 0 bases; nucleotides outside the gene matches: 13. Germline values: CDR1 KGHDR, CDR2 SFDVKD. CDR3 size: 18 residues. In nucleotides, the CDR3 is TGTGCCACCAGGGGGAGTCAGGGGGCAAAGTATAGCAATCAGCCCCAGCATTTT. This encodes CATRGSQGAKYSNQPQHF.

The gene calls are TRBV4-3 and TRBJ2-7; D is undetermined. The CDR3 spans 12 residues. In germline, CDR1 is LGHNA, CDR2 YSLEER. Trimming pared 0 bases from V and 7 bases from J, leaving 7 bases between. This CDR3 reads CASSQDFREQYF. CDR3 sequence (DNA): TGCGCCAGCAGCCAAGATTTCCGGGAGCAGTACTTC.

V is TRBV9 and J is TRBJ2-5; no definite D call. This CDR3 comprises 16 residues. The germline CDR1 and CDR2 sequences are SGDLS and YYNGEE. Trimming removed 4 bases from V and 2 bases from J, with 18 bases in between. The CDR3 region has the DNA TGTGCCAGCAGCCCCCGGATAGGTAGAGGACAAGAGACCCAGTACTTC. It encodes CASSPRIGRGQETQYF. Full variable domain (missing parts from reference TRBV9 and TRBJ2-5): DSGVTQTPKHLITATGQRVTLRCSPRSGDLSVYWYQQSLDQGLQFLIQYYNGEERAKGNILERFSAQQFPDLHSELNLSSLELGDSALYFCASSPRIGRGQETQYFGPGTRLLVL.

In its sample, this clonotype was seen a few times. The chain has TRBV4-1 and TRBJ2-1; 12 bases align to TRBD2. Germline assignment: CDR1 MGHRA and CDR2 YSYEKL. CDR3 length equals 17 residues. The trim removed 2 bases at V and 9 bases at J, leaving 11 bases unmatched. CDR3 bases: TGCGCCAGCAGCCAACATTACGGGACTAGCGGGTTTGGTGAGCAGTTCTTC. Protein: CASSQHYGTSGFGEQFF.

This clonotype was picked up a small number of times. The chain employs TRBV7-9 and TRBJ2-1; 14 bases line up with TRBD2. The V gene end was trimmed by 5 bases and the J gene end by 0 bases; junction bases not matched to a gene: 9. From germline, CDR1 is SEHNR and CDR2 FQNEAQ (reference sequence). The length of the CDR3 is 19 residues. The CDR3 loop is CASSPGLAGGLSSYNEQFF. The CDR3 coding sequence is TGTGCCAGCAGCCCCGGACTAGCGGGAGGTTTGAGCTCCTACAATGAGCAGTTCTTC.

This clonotype was counted between two and nine times. The rearrangement links TRBV12-3 or TRBV12-4 to TRBJ2-7; D unclear. This CDR3 region has 14 residues. Between the trimmed V and J ends, which lost 3 bases and 0 bases, there was a span of 9 bases. CDR3: CASSFLGNSYEQYF. CDR3 coding DNA: TGTGCCAGCAGTTTCTTAGGGAACTCCTACGAGCAGTACTTC.

There are a few counts of this clonotype. This chain uses TRBV12-3 or TRBV12-4 with TRBJ2-4; 7 bases fit TRBD2. Losses at the gene ends were 5 bases for V and 0 bases for J; bases not matched to a gene: 7. The CDR3 is 16 amino acids. CDR3 amino acids: CASSQRGGLAKNIQYF. CDR3 DNA sequence: TGTGCCAGCAGTCAACGCGGGGGACTAGCCAAAAACATTCAGTACTTC.

As for this clonotype: Relative to the germline gene, one junction end is altered; a read error may explain this. The chain has TRBV7-7 and TRBJ1-1; the D gene is possibly TRBD1 (5 bases). The germline V gene encodes CDR1 SSHAT and CDR2 FNYEAQ (reference sequence). CDR3 length equals 14 residues. The CDR3 loop reads CASSPPTDNTEAFF. As DNA, the CDR3 is TGTGCTAGCAGCCCGCCGACAGACAACACTGAAGCTTTCTTT.

This clonotype was seen a few times. J is TRBJ2-5 and V is TRBV24-1; 11 nucleotides align to TRBD1. Germline trimming cut 4 bases from V and 4 bases from J; bases unmatched to any gene: 4. CDR3 length: 15 residues. In germline, CDR1 is KGHDR, CDR2 SFDVKD. CDR3 DNA: TGTGCCACCAGTGAGCTAGGGACAGGGGGAGAGACCCAGTACTTC. As protein: CATSELGTGGETQYF.

The chain links TRBV5-4 to TRBJ2-1; TRBD2 matches 11 bases. V shed 5 bases and J 1 base; nucleotides not matched to a gene: 5. The CDR3 totals 16 residues. The V gene's germline CDR1 is SGHNT and CDR2 YYREEE (reference sequence). CDR3 coding DNA: TGTGCCAGCAGACCCCGGACTAGCGGGTCCTACAATGAGCAGTTCTTC. This gives the protein CASRPRTSGSYNEQFF.

This clonotype has only a few counts. V is TRBV20-1 and J is TRBJ2-3; possible D gene TRBD2, 5 bases. CDR3 length equals 15 residues. CDR1 and CDR2 (germline): DFQATT, SNEGSKA (reference sequence). The V end was cut by 1 base, the J end by 2 bases, with 13 bases between. This chain's CDR3 is CSARGGLTSTDTQYF. Here the CDR3 DNA reads TGCAGTGCTAGAGGTGGACTTACATCCACAGATACGCAGTATTTT.

The V and J genes are TRBV29-1 and TRBJ1-6; 9 nucleotides align to TRBD1. The CDR3 runs 13 residues. V lost 5 bases and J lost 9; bases outside the gene matches: 5. Looked up from germline, CDR1 is SQVTM and CDR2 is ANQGSEA. CDR3 sequence: CSVQGQGSSPLHF. In nucleotides, the CDR3 is TGCAGCGTTCAAGGACAGGGGAGTTCACCCCTCCACTTT.

The chain couples TRBV28 to TRBJ1-2; D possibly corresponds to TRBD1 (6 bases). Trimming removed 1 base from V and 0 bases from J, with 9 bases in between. Germline V gene lookup returns CDR1 MDHEN and CDR2 SYDVKM. This CDR3 is 15 amino acids long. The CDR3 region has the DNA TGTGCCAGCAGTTTATATGCAGGGGCTAACTATGGCTACACCTTC. Translated: CASSLYAGANYGYTF.

The chain has TRBV5-1 and TRBJ2-5, with unresolved D. The DNA end is a closer match to TRBJ2-1, so the J assignment may be wrong. Germline assignment: CDR1 SGHRS and CDR2 YFSETQ. The CDR3 has 13 residues. CDR3 amino acids: CASSPGGLNEQFF. CDR3 DNA sequence: TGCGCCAGCAGCCCCGGCGGTCTCAATGAGCAGTTCTTC.

This clonotype turned up a few times. This rearrangement joins TRBV9 to TRBJ2-7; 8 bases match TRBD1. The trim removed 3 bases at V and 5 bases at J, leaving 13 bases unmatched. The length of the CDR3 is 16 residues. Looked up from germline, CDR1 is SGDLS and CDR2 is YYNGEE. The CDR3 DNA follows: TGTGCCAGCAGCGCCGATCCAGGGGGCCTTTTGAACGAGCAGTACTTC. Protein product: CASSADPGGLLNEQYF.

This clonotype was found a few times. A much larger clonotype is one base distant, so this may be a read error. The V gene is TRBV20-1, the J gene TRBJ2-5; TRBD2 agrees at 12 bases. J was trimmed by 1 base and V by 0 bases; bases with no gene match: 6. CDR1 and CDR2 from the germline V gene are DFQATT and SNEGSKA (reference sequence). The CDR3 is 17 residues long. CDR3 sequence reads: CSAREWTSGACQETQYF. The CDR3 DNA follows: TGCAGTGCTAGAGAGTGGACTAGCGGGGCGTGCCAAGAGACCCAGTACTTC.

In its sample, this clonotype was seen a few times. The V call is TRBV4-3, the J call TRBJ2-3; no firm D call. Germline CDR1 LGHNA, CDR2 YSLEER. This CDR3 comprises 13 residues. With 2 bases removed from V and 4 bases from J, the gap between germline ends came to 7 bases. The CDR3 loop reads CASSQQVSDTQYF. The CDR3 DNA reads TGCGCCAGCAGCCAACAAGTGTCAGATACGCAGTATTTT.

This clonotype was detected only a few times. The CDR3 is CASSSRGGEQYF. The CDR3 DNA sequence: TGTGCCAGCAGCTCGCGGGGGGGGGAGCAGTACTTC. The chain uses TRBV3-1 and TRBJ2-7; 9 bases are a match to TRBD2. The CDR3 spans 12 residues. Germline V gene lookup returns CDR1 LGHDT and CDR2 YNNKEL (reference sequence). After removal of 5 bases from V and 7 bases from J, the junction contained 3 bases not matched to a gene.

This clonotype was counted between two and nine times. CDR3 residues: CASSYSLGPTDTQYF. The CDR3 nucleotides read TGTGCCAGCAGTTACTCCCTGGGTCCCACAGATACGCAGTATTTT. The chain combines TRBV27 with TRBJ2-3; D gene ambiguous. Per germline, CDR1 MNHEY and CDR2 SMNVEV (reference sequence). V gave up 4 bases and J gave up 2 bases, with 13 bases separating them. This CDR3 is 15 amino acids long.

The table lists this clonotype with a few counts. J is TRBJ2-7 and V is TRBV7-3, with D tentatively TRBD1 (6 bases). Germline values: CDR1 SGHTA, CDR2 FQGTGA. Trimming stripped 9 bases from V and 3 bases from J, with 18 bases between. The CDR3 has 14 amino acids. CDR3 sequence (DNA): TGTGCCAGTCTATACTCCGGGACAAACTACGAGCAGTACTTC. As protein: CASLYSGTNYEQYF. The full variable domain, with the rest looked up from reference TRBV7-3 and TRBJ2-7, is GAGVSQTPSNKVTEKGKYVELRCDPISGHTALYWYRQSLGQGPEFLIYFQGTGAADDSGLPNDRFFAVRPEGSVSTLKIQRTERGDSAVYLCASLYSGTNYEQYFGPGTRLTVT.

This clonotype has only a few counts. This sequence joins TRBV10-3 and TRBJ2-5; D gene ambiguous. The J call may be mistaken, given a closer DNA end match to TRBJ2-1. The germline CDR1 and CDR2 sequences are ENHRY and SYGVKD. The CDR3 runs to 13 residues. CDR3 sequence reads: CAIAGPGNNEQFF. CDR3 nucleotides: TGTGCCATCGCCGGACCCGGCAATAATGAGCAGTTCTTC.

The chain uses TRBV7-2 and TRBJ2-3; a possible D gene is TRBD2 (5 bases). The ends were cut back, 3 bases at V and 2 bases at J, with 12 bases in the middle. The CDR3 covers 15 residues. In germline, CDR1 is SGHTA, CDR2 FQGNSA. CDR3 sequence (DNA): TGTGCCAGCAGCTTGGTGACTACCTACACAGATACGCAGTATTTT. Its translation is CASSLVTTYTDTQYF.

This clonotype was counted a few times. The chain recombines TRBV28 with TRBJ1-6; no reliable D call. The CDR3 runs to 13 residues. V was shortened by 6 bases and J by 8 bases, with 11 bases between the two germline ends. Germline V gives CDR1 MDHEN, CDR2 SYDVKM. The CDR3 sequence: CASSPNRDSPLHF. The CDR3 nucleotides read TGTGCCAGCAGCCCGAACAGAGATTCACCCCTCCACTTT. Drawing the rest from reference TRBV28 and TRBJ1-6, the complete variable domain is DVKVTQSSRYLVKRTGEKVFLECVQDMDHENMFWYRQDPGLGLRLIYFSYDVKMKEKGDIPEGYSVSREKKERFSLILESASTNQTSMYLCASSPNRDSPLHFGNGTRLTVT.

The chain employs TRBV12-3 or TRBV12-4 and TRBJ2-2; 12 bases are shared with TRBD2. This CDR3 contains 17 residues. J gave up 1 base and V 6 bases, and 6 bases lay outside the gene matches. This CDR3 reads CASRPTSGRGNTGELFF. In DNA form, the CDR3 reads TGTGCCAGCAGACCGACTAGCGGGAGAGGGAACACCGGGGAGCTGTTTTTT.

The chain combines TRBV18 with TRBJ2-2; 9 positions match TRBD2. The J segment lost 0 bases and the V segment lost 2 bases, leaving 7 bases of the junction unmatched. Looked up from germline, CDR1 is KGHSH and CDR2 is LQKENI. The CDR3 consists of 18 residues. CDR3 nucleotide sequence: TGTGCCAGCTCACCATCTGCTAGCGGGATTTCGAACACCGGGGAGCTGTTTTTT. This codes for CASSPSASGISNTGELFF.

This clonotype occurred a few times. In nucleotides, the CDR3 is TGTGCCGGGTCGGGACAGGGTACGGGAGGCACCTACAATGAGCAGTTCTTC. As protein: CAGSGQGTGGTYNEQFF. J is TRBJ2-1 and V is TRBV6-1, with 9 bases aligning to TRBD1. The CDR3 sequence is 17 residues long. V lost 11 bases to trimming and J lost 2 bases; unmatched junction nucleotides: 16. CDR1 is MNHNS and CDR2 is SASEGT in the germline V gene.

This clonotype was picked up a small number of times. The CDR3 here is CASSNPGTGLYAGELFF. DNA of the CDR3: TGTGCCAGCAGCAACCCCGGGACAGGGCTCTACGCCGGGGAGCTGTTTTTT. This chain joins TRBV3-1 and TRBJ2-2; 9 nucleotides match TRBD1. CDR3 length equals 17 residues. With V trimmed by 5 bases and J by 6 bases, 13 bases remained unmatched. Germline-derived CDR1 and CDR2 are LGHDT and YNNKEL (reference sequence).

This clonotype was picked up a small number of times. The chain carries TRBV20-1 and TRBJ2-3; 8 bases line up with TRBD1. CDR1 is DFQATT and CDR2 is SNEGSKA in the germline V gene (reference sequence). Trimming removed 7 bases from V and 1 base from J; junction bases left unmatched: 4. The length of the CDR3 is 13 residues. Here the CDR3 DNA reads TGCAGTGTTGGACAGGGAGGCACAGATACGCAGTATTTT. Its protein product is CSVGQGGTDTQYF.

J is TRBJ2-5 and V is TRBV7-2; 10 bases map to TRBD2. Germline V lookup: CDR1 SGHTA, CDR2 FQGNSA. The CDR3 sequence is 14 residues long. Trimming cost V 7 bases and J 5 bases; bases outside gene matches: 7. The CDR3 nucleotides read TGTGCCAGCACAGCGGGAGGGCTGGGGGAGACCCAGTACTTC. Amino acids: CASTAGGLGETQYF.

The chain joins TRBV28 to TRBJ2-7; D remains unclear. Trimming stripped 5 bases from V and 3 bases from J, with 8 bases between. The CDR3 sequence is 12 residues long. Looked up from germline, CDR1 is MDHEN and CDR2 is SYDVKM. The CDR3, as DNA: TGTGCCAGCAGTGACCCCCGCTACGAGCAGTACTTC. It translates to CASSDPRYEQYF.

The V and J genes are TRBV13 and TRBJ2-5, with 7 positions matching TRBD1. Per the germline V gene, CDR1 is PRHDT and CDR2 is FYEKMQ (reference sequence). This CDR3 spans 15 amino acids. The V segment lost 6 bases and the J segment 4 bases; nucleotides outside the gene matches: 11. CDR3 amino acids: CASSVQGTLGETQYF. The CDR3 DNA sequence: TGTGCCAGCAGTGTACAGGGGACGTTGGGAGAGACCCAGTACTTC. The full variable domain, with the rest looked up from reference TRBV13 and TRBJ2-5, is AAGVIQSPRHLIKEKRETATLKCYPIPRHDTVYWYQQGPGQDPQFLISFYEKMQSDKGSIPDRFSAQQFSDYHSELNMSSLELGDSALYFCASSVQGTLGETQYFGPGTRLLVL.